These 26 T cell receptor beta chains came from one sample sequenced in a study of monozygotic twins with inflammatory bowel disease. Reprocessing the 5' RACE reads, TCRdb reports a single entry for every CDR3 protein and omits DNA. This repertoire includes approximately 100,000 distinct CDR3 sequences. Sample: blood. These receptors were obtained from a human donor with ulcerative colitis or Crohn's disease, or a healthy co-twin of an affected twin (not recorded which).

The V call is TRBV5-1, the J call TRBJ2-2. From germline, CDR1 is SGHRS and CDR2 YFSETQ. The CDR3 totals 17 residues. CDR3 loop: CASSLGLAGANTGELFF.

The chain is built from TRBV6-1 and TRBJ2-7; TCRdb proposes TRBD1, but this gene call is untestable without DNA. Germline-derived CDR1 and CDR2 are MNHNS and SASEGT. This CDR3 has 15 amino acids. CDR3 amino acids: CASSQFPTGVYEQYF.

Here the CDR3 reads CASSQDRAFSEQFF. The chain links TRBV14 to TRBJ2-1; TCRdb returns TRBD2, unconfirmable since there is no DNA. The CDR3 totals 14 residues. In germline, CDR1 is SGHDN, CDR2 FVKESK.

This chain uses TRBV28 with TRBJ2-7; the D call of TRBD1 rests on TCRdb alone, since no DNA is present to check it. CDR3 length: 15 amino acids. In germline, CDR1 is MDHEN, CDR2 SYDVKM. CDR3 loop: CASSLGDSRVYEQYF.

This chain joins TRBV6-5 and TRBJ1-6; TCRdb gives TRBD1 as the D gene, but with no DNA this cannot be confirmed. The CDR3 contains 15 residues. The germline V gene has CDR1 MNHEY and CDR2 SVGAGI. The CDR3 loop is CASGVTRGTNSPLHF.

The CDR3 protein is CASSKGASYEQYF. J is TRBJ2-7 and V is TRBV11-3; there is no DNA to check the TCRdb D call of TRBD1. The CDR3 extends over 13 amino acids. CDR1 and CDR2 (germline): SGHNT, YENEEA.

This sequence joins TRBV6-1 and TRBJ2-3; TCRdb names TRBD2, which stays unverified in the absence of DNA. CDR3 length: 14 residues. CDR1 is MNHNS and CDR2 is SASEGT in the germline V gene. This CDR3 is CASRLAEITDTQYF.

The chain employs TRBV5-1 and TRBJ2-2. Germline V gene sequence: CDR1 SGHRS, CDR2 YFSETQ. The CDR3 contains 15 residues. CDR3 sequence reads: CASSLDDPNTGELFF.

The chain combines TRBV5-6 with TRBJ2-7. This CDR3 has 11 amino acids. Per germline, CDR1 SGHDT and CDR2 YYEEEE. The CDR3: CASSGVHEQYF.

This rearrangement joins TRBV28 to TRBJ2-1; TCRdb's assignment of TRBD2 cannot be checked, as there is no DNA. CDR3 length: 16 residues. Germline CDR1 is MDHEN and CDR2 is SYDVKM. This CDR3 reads CASSPRLAGGPDEQFF.

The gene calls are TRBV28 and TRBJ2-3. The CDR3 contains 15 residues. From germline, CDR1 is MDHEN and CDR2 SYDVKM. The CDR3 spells CASSLGDGITDTQYF. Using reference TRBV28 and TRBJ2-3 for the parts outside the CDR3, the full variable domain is DVKVTQSSRYLVKRTGEKVFLECVQDMDHENMFWYRQDPGLGLRLIYFSYDVKMKEKGDIPEGYSVSREKKERFSLILESASTNQTSMYLCASSLGDGITDTQYFGPGTRLTVL.

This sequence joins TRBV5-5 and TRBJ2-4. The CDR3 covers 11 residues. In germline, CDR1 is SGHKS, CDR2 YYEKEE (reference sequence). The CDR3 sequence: CASSSINIQYF.

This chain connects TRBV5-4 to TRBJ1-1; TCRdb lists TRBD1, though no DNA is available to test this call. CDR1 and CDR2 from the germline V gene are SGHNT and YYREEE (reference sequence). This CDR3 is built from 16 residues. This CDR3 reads CASSLEPGQTNTEAFF.

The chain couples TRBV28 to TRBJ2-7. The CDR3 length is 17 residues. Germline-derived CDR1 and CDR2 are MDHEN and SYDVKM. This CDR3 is CASSLIREAARSYEQYF.

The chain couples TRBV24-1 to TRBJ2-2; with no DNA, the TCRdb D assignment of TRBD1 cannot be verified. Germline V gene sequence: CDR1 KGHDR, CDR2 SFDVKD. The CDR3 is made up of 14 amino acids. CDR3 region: CATTRTGDTGELFF.

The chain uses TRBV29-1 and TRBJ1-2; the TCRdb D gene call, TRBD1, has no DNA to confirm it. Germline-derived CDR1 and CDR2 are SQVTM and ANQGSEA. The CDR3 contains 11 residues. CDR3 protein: CSVLGGRGYTF.

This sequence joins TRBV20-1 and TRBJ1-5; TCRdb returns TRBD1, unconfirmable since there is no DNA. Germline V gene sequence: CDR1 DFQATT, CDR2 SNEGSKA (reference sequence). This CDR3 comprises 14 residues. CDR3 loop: CSARVPRAGQPQHF.

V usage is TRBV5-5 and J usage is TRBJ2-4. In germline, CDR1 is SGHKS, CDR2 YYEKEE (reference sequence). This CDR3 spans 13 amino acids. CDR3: CASSLETKDIQYF.

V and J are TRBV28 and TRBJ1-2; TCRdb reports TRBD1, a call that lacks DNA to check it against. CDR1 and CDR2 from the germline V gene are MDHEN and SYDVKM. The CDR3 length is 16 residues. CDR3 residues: CASSLYGQGAQDGYTF.

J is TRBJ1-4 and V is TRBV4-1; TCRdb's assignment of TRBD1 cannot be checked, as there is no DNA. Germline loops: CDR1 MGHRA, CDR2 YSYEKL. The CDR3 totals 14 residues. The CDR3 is CASSQGQTNEKLFF.

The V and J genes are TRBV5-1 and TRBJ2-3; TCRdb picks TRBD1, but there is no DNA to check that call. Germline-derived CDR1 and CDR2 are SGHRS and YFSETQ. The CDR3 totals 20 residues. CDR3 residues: CASSYPGQGWRITSTDTQYF. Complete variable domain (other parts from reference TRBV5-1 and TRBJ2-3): KAGVTQTPRYLIKTRGQQVTLSCSPISGHRSVSWYQQTPGQGLQFLFEYFSETQRNKGNFPGRFSGRQFSNSRSEMNVSTLELGDSALYLCASSYPGQGWRITSTDTQYFGPGTRLTVL.

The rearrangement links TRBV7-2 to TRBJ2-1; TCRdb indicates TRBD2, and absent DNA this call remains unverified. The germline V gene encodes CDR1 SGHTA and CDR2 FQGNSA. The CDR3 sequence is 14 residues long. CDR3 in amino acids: CASSTLAGYNEQFF.

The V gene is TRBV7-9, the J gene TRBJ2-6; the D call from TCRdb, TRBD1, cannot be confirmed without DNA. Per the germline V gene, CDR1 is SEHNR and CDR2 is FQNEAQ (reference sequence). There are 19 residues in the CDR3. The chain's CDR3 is CASSNIRDRGNSGANVLTF.

This CDR3 reads CAIKRGAGLNTEAFF. The chain has TRBV10-3 and TRBJ1-1; TCRdb's D call of TRBD1 is untestable without DNA. Germline V gene sequence: CDR1 ENHRY, CDR2 SYGVKD. CDR3 length: 15 residues.

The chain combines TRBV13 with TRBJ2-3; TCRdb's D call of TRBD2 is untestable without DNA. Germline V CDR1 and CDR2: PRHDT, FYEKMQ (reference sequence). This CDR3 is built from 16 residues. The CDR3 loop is CASSLRISGVSDTQYF.

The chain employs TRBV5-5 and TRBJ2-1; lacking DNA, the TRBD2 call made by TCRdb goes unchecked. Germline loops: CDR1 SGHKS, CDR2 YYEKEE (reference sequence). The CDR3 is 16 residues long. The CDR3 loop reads CASSLGLAGAYNEQFF.